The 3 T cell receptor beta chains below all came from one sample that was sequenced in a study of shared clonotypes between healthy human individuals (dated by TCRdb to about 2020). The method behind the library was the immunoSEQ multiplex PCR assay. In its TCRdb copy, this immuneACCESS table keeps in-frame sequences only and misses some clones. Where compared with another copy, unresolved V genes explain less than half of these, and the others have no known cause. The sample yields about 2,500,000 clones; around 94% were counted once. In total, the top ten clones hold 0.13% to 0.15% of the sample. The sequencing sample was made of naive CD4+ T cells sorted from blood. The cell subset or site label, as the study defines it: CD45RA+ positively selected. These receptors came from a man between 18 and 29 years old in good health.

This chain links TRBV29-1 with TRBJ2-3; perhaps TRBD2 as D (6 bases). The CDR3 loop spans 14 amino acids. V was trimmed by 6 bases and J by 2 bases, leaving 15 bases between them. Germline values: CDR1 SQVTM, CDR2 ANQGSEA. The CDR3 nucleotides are TGCAGCGTCCGGGTTGGGACTTCCACAGATACGCAGTATTTT. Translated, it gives CSVRVGTSTDTQYF.

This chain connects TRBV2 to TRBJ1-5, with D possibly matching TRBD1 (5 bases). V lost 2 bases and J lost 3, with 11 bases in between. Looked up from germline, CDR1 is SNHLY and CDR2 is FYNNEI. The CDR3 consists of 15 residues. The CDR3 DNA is TGTGCCAGCAGTGAATATACAGGCAACAATCAGCCCCAGCATTTT. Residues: CASSEYTGNNQPQHF.

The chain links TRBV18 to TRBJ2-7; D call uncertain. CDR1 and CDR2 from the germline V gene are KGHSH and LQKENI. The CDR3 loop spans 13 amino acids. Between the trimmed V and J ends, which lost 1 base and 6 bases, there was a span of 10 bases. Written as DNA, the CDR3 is TGTGCCAGCTCACCACTTTCACAAAGCGAGCAGTACTTC. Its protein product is CASSPLSQSEQYF.